This TCR beta chain was sequenced for a study of beta chain features in type 1 diabetes. Overall study results and limits: Insertion counts at VDJ junctions were lower in type 1 diabetes patients, who also showed more deletions there.

Turning to this clone: No antigen is known for it.

Sorting with CD45RO/CCR7/CD25/CD127/CD95/CD27 yielded naive, central memory, regulatory and stem-like memory CD4+ cells. Unmatched junction bases numbered 10, after V lost 0 bases and J lost 5 bases. The germline CDR1 and CDR2 sequences are SGDLS and YYNGEE. CDR3 length: 17 amino acids. What was sequenced were expressed TCRB transcripts, since all of the isolated RNA had been reverse transcribed. Produced via immunoSEQ multiplex PCR; TCRdb's table is partial and in-frame only. The data hold around 140,000 clones, with around 9.3% observed a single time. The source is a man younger than 35 in good health. The genes are TRBV9 and TRBJ2-1; TRBD2 agrees at 8 bases. Sequenced input: naive CD4+ T cells from blood. CDR3 sequence reads: CASSVAGGTVGDNEQFF. CDR3 DNA: TGTGCCAGCAGCGTAGCGGGGGGGACCGTTGGGGACAATGAGCAGTTCTTC.